This passage covers 17 T cell receptor beta chains from one sample sequenced in a study of T cell clusters in autoimmune cytopenias. TRB was amplified by touch-down multiplex PCR, primer pools A and B combined. Using the multiplex PCR reads, TCRdb records one entry per CDR3 protein without DNA. The table lists nearly 15,000 distinct CDR3 sequences. Each sample's input was 250 ng genomic DNA, 35,000 to 40,000 genome equivalents. The same sample was also studied in work on T cell repertoires in aging, cancer and after chemotherapy.

Sequencing input: peripheral blood. These TCRs come from a human donor in good health.

This sequence joins TRBV6-5 and TRBJ2-1; without DNA, the TCRdb call of TRBD2 cannot be checked. From germline, CDR1 is MNHEY and CDR2 SVGAGI. The CDR3 contains 14 residues. The chain's CDR3 is CASTREGHGNEQFF.

Considering frequency, this clonotype is medium-sized (0.01 to 0.1%). V is TRBV11-1 and J is TRBJ2-1; as DNA is missing, the TRBD1 call by TCRdb cannot be tested. CDR1 is SGHAT and CDR2 is FQDESV in the germline V gene (reference sequence). This CDR3 has 16 residues. CDR3 in amino acids: CASSLVGPGVGYEQFF.

The genes are TRBV10-3 and TRBJ2-7; checking the TCRdb D call of TRBD2 is not possible without DNA. Germline V lookup: CDR1 ENHRY, CDR2 SYGVKD. This CDR3 has 14 amino acids. This chain's CDR3 is CAITPGTRTYEQYF.

The V gene is TRBV6-6, the J gene TRBJ2-2; TCRdb proposes TRBD1, but this gene call is untestable without DNA. The CDR3 is 15 amino acids. Germline assignment: CDR1 MNHNY and CDR2 SVGAGI (reference sequence). The CDR3 spells CASRKDSANTGELFF.

This chain links TRBV18 with TRBJ2-1; the TRBD2 assignment by TCRdb is unverifiable without DNA. CDR1 is KGHSH and CDR2 is LQKENI in the germline V gene. This CDR3 region has 15 residues. The CDR3 reads CASRNSVAGVNEQFF.

The V and J genes are TRBV11-3 and TRBJ2-1; TCRdb lists TRBD2, though no DNA is available to test this call. There are 17 residues in the CDR3. Germline V lookup: CDR1 SGHNT, CDR2 YENEEA. The CDR3 reads CASSARLAGVAHNEQFF.

CDR3 in amino acids: CASVSGPTDTQYF. The chain couples TRBV11-3 to TRBJ2-3; TCRdb outputs TRBD2, but without DNA this stays unchecked. Per germline, CDR1 SGHNT and CDR2 YENEEA. The CDR3 is made up of 13 amino acids. The variable domain in full, with the rest retrieved from reference TRBV11-3 and TRBJ2-3, is EAGVVQSPRYKIIEKKQPVAFWCNPISGHNTLYWYLQNLGQGPELLIRYENEEAVDDSQLPKDRFSAERLKGVDSTLKIQPAELGDSAVYLCASVSGPTDTQYFGPGTRLTVL.

The V call is TRBV6-1, the J call TRBJ2-7; with no DNA, the TCRdb D assignment of TRBD2 cannot be verified. This CDR3 region has 15 residues. Germline values: CDR1 MNHNS, CDR2 SASEGT. The CDR3 sequence: CASSEEAGESYEQYF.

V is TRBV19 and J is TRBJ1-1; TCRdb indicates TRBD1, and absent DNA this call remains unverified. CDR3 length equals 14 residues. Germline V gives CDR1 LNHDA, CDR2 SQIVND (reference sequence). The CDR3 sequence is CASNEGGANTEAFF.

The chain couples TRBV19 to TRBJ1-5. Per germline, CDR1 LNHDA and CDR2 SQIVND (reference sequence). This CDR3 contains 14 residues. This chain's CDR3 is CASLQSYSNQPQHF.

The V and J genes are TRBV6-2 or TRBV6-3 and TRBJ2-5. Per germline, CDR1 MNHEY and CDR2 SVGEGT. The CDR3 covers 16 residues. The CDR3 sequence: CASSDSWPIPQETQYF.

The rearrangement joins TRBV19 to TRBJ2-5; as DNA is missing, the TRBD1 call by TCRdb cannot be tested. Germline CDR1 is LNHDA and CDR2 is SQIVND (reference sequence). This CDR3 region has 17 residues. The CDR3 sequence: CASSSSGQGLLGETQYF.

This chain links TRBV5-6 with TRBJ2-3; with no DNA, the TCRdb D assignment of TRBD1 cannot be verified. CDR3 length equals 16 residues. Germline CDR1 is SGHDT and CDR2 is YYEEEE. CDR3 residues: CASSLGWGGQSDTQYF.

The chain recombines TRBV7-2 with TRBJ1-5. This CDR3 spans 13 amino acids. Per germline, CDR1 SGHTA and CDR2 FQGNSA. This CDR3 reads CASSSDRNQPQHF.

The V and J genes are TRBV18 and TRBJ2-1; the D call from TCRdb, TRBD1, cannot be confirmed without DNA. Looked up from germline, CDR1 is KGHSH and CDR2 is LQKENI. This CDR3 is 14 amino acids long. This CDR3 is CASSPGTGSHEQFF.

V and J are TRBV6-1 and TRBJ2-7; TCRdb gives TRBD2 as the D gene, but with no DNA this cannot be confirmed. The CDR3 contains 15 residues. Per the germline V gene, CDR1 is MNHNS and CDR2 is SASEGT. CDR3 loop: CASCLLAGGFHEQYF.

The chain links TRBV6-2 or TRBV6-3 to TRBJ1-3. In germline, CDR1 is MNHEY, CDR2 SVGEGT. The CDR3 is 15 residues long. CDR3 sequence reads: CASTLRTNSGNTIYF.